Described below is a single T cell receptor (beta chain) sequence and its context. What this receptor recognizes is not known. Base-call qualities are not available, and no considerably larger clone is one nucleotide away. Each PCR received spiked-in synthetic TCR analog templates so that absolute template abundance could be estimated from read counts. TCRbeta CDR3 regions were amplified from genomic DNA with bias-controlled V and J gene primers using the immunoSEQ assay. Rearranged TCRbeta segments were sequenced at approximately 20X coverage. Regarding the original processing steps: Clustering was used to correct sequencing errors, and CDR3s were annotated against IMGT to assign V, D and J genes. Only productive TCRbeta rearrangements were used in downstream analyses, excluding out-of-frame or stop-codon sequences. To compute clonality, Shannon entropy was normalized by the log of the number of unique productive sequences and then subtracted from one. Clones differing between time points or between blood and tumor were identified using Fisher's exact test with Benjamini-Hochberg correction, with an adjusted p below 0.01 applied as the threshold. The table was pulled from immuneACCESS by TCRdb, which kept in-frame rearrangements only. Such tables lose some clones; where checked, under half of the loss comes from unresolved V genes, and the rest has no known cause. V and J calls and clone size are copied from that table; D and trimming were computed from the DNA. Recorded for this sample are tens of thousands of clones; roughly four fifths of them occurred a single time. The biggest ten clones account for about 3.2% of the sample.

After removal of 4 bases from V and 6 bases from J, the junction retains 9 bases not matched to a gene. The germline V gene provides CDR1 SGHTS and CDR2 YDEGEE. Reading from cysteine to phenylalanine, the CDR3 counts 15 amino acids. Only CDR3 DNA remains: 45 bases, in frame from the first base. The cohort included 25 to 35 patients with locally advanced or metastatic urothelial carcinoma who were treated at Memorial Sloan Kettering on a trial protocol. Peripheral blood mononuclear cells were collected pretreatment and during treatment, with between 1 and 8 total time points obtained per patient. The Qiagen DNeasy Blood extraction kit was used to purify genomic DNA from total PBMCs and tumor samples. Collected pretreatment and during treatment, PBMCs were isolated and stored as previously described. This sample stems from a study of PD-L1 blockade in urothelial cancer (dated by TCRdb to 2016 to 2017). Background for the entire study: Therapy was started in the mid-2010s for all patients, and atezolizumab 1,200 mg was administered intravenously every 3 weeks. Blood samples were analyzed at 3 weeks after treatment start (second dose) and at 6 weeks after treatment start. Under 30 patients had pretreatment blood TCR-seq, 24 had at least one posttreatment blood collection, and 24 had tumor TCR-seq. Somatic, immune and clinical correlates of response to PD-L1 blockade with atezolizumab in urothelial cancer were the focus of an exploratory multi-omic analysis. Progression-free survival longer than 6 months counted as durable clinical benefit, and TCR features were additionally tested against both progression-free and overall survival. An ECOG performance status of 0 or 1 was recorded for the patients, and 0 to 3 prior chemotherapy regimens had been received by the patients. About 85% of the 29 patients were males with bladder-origin urothelial cancer, and about 65% of the roughly 30 reported a prior smoking history. Roughly ten patients achieved durable clinical benefit and approximately 20 did not. In the same patients who had TCR sequencing, pretreatment tumors also underwent whole exome sequencing and RNA sequencing. Blood samples yielded a median of around 150,000 T cells and around 80,000 unique TCRs, with median clonality approximately 0.08. TCR sequencing covered pretreatment tumor samples and matched, serially collected peripheral blood taken before and after atezolizumab treatment. Study-wide findings and limitations: Improved progression-free and overall survival was found to be associated with pretreatment peripheral blood TCR clonality below the median. Small sample size (n ≈ 28) and many exploratory analyses mean the results are intended to be hypothesis-generating. Among patients with durable benefit, tumor-associated TCR clones showed greater expansion in peripheral blood 3 weeks after treatment started (n ≈ 22, p = 0.022).

This chain joins TRBV5-8 to TRBJ1-1; 10 bases in the junction line up with TRBD1. The sequencing used PBMCs, collected around atezolizumab (anti-PD-L1) treatment. This sequence was found in a man in his 70s with urothelial cancer. The DNA sequence follows: TGTGCCAGCAGCCGTCGGACAGGGGGGATGGCTGAAGCTTTCTTT. It translates to CASSRRTGGMAEAFF.